What follows are 5 T cell receptor beta chains derived from one specimen sequenced in a study of T cell responses to AZD1222 COVID-19 vaccine. Assay used: immunoSEQ multiplex PCR; TCRdb lists only in-frame clones, some missing. Among about 140,000 clones listed, more than 80% were seen once. The sequencing here drew on peripheral blood, taken on day 0 of AZD1222 vaccination. These receptors originate from an adult in good health.

The gene calls are TRBV27 and TRBJ2-7, with D perhaps TRBD1 (5 bases). The V and J ends lost 3 bases and 3 bases respectively, with 12 bases between them. The CDR3 has 14 amino acids. From germline, CDR1 is MNHEY and CDR2 SMNVEV (reference sequence). CDR3 loop: CASSFAARDYEQYF. The DNA for the CDR3 is TGTGCCAGCAGTTTCGCGGCCAGGGACTACGAGCAGTACTTC.

This clone occurred a few times. The V and J genes are TRBV10-3 and TRBJ2-7; TRBD1 matches 7 bases. Unmatched junction bases numbered 11, after V lost 6 bases and J lost 6 bases. Germline loops: CDR1 ENHRY, CDR2 SYGVKD. The CDR3 length is 14 residues. This chain's CDR3 is CAIRRQGLVSEQYF. The CDR3 DNA reads TGTGCCATCAGGAGACAGGGATTGGTCTCCGAGCAGTACTTC.

This rearrangement joins TRBV10-1 to TRBJ1-2; D is unclear. The V and J ends lost 8 bases and 2 bases respectively, with 3 bases between them. There are 10 residues in the CDR3. Per germline, CDR1 WNHNN and CDR2 SYGVQD (reference sequence). This CDR3 reads CASLNYGYTF. In nucleotides, the CDR3 is TGCGCCAGCTTAAACTATGGCTACACCTTC.

The chain carries TRBV10-3 and TRBJ2-7, with D tentatively TRBD1 (6 bases). The V end was cut by 5 bases, the J end by 4 bases, with 12 bases between. The germline CDR1 and CDR2 sequences are ENHRY and SYGVKD. This CDR3 is 13 amino acids long. The CDR3 nucleotides read TGTGCCATCAGTACAGGGTTTCCATACGAGCAGTACTTC. Translation gives CAISTGFPYEQYF.

The chain recombines TRBV27 with TRBJ1-1, with TRBD1 as a possible D gene (5 bases). The CDR3 totals 13 residues. Trimming took 2 bases from V and 1 from J, leaving 5 bases between them. From germline, CDR1 is MNHEY and CDR2 SMNVEV (reference sequence). The DNA of the CDR3 is TGTGCCAGCAGTTTAGGGGGGAACACTGAAGCTTTCTTT. As protein: CASSLGGNTEAFF.